This is a list of T cell receptor beta chains from one sample in a study of spatial heterogeneity in lung cancer. From the 5' RACE reads, TCRdb called clonotypes with MiXCR, one entry per CDR3 protein. The sample yields just under 95,000 distinct CDR3 sequences, about 12% seen once. The sequencing used PBMCs, collected at surgery. The source is a male donor with early-stage non-small cell lung cancer. CDR3s include the opening cysteine and the closing phenylalanine or tryptophan. D genes are given only for firm matches. Only part of the rows carry a size: once, few, many, or a class if the clone is expanded.

>few|TRBJ2-7|TRBV10-3|TRBD2
CAISPGAGGPPGEQYF
TGTGCCATCAGTCCCGGGGCGGGAGGGCCTCCTGGCGAGCAGTACTTC
>-|TRBJ2-3|TRBV20-1|-
CSARDLRGGTDTQYF
TGCAGTGCTAGAGATTTGAGGGGCGGCACAGATACGCAGTATTTT
>few|TRBJ1-5|TRBV10-2|-
CASRNREVNQPQHF
TGCGCCAGCCGAAACAGGGAGGTCAATCAGCCCCAGCATTTT
>once|TRBJ2-5|TRBV28|TRBD2
CAGGGLQETQYF
TGTGCCGGCGGGGGGCTCCAAGAGACCCAGTACTTC
>many|TRBJ1-1|TRBV5-1|TRBD1
CASSFAGQGNTEAFF
TGCGCCAGCAGCTTCGCGGGACAGGGGAACACTGAAGCTTTCTTT
>-|TRBJ1-5|TRBV20-1|-
CSASPRTGNQPQHF
TGCAGTGCTTCCCCAAGGACAGGCAATCAGCCCCAGCATTTT
>-|TRBJ1-2|TRBV12-3/TRBV12-4|-
CASSSWSNGYTF
TGTGCCAGCAGTTCGTGGAGTAACGGCTACACCTTC
>-|TRBJ2-2|TRBV28|TRBD1
CASSLQAGAGGTGELFF
TGTGCCAGCAGTTTGCAAGCTGGGGCAGGGGGCACCGGGGAGCTGTTTTTT
>few|TRBJ2-5|TRBV20-1|TRBD1
CSAPTGTGVETQYF
TGCAGTGCCCCAACCGGGACAGGGGTAGAGACCCAGTACTTC
>-|TRBJ1-2|TRBV7-8|-
CASSPRPRDHGYTF
TGTGCCAGCAGCCCGAGGCCCAGGGATCATGGCTACACCTTC
>few|TRBJ2-5|TRBV10-3|-
CAITPEGGSGVKTQYF
TGTGCCATCACCCCGGAGGGGGGTTCCGGGGTCAAGACCCAGTACTTC
>many|TRBJ2-5|TRBV11-2|-
CASSSTGQETQYF
TGTGCCAGCAGCTCTACAGGGCAAGAGACCCAGTACTTC
>-|TRBJ2-3|TRBV6-2/TRBV6-3|-
CASSYSEQSTDTQYF
TGTGCCAGCAGTTACTCGGAGCAAAGCACAGATACGCAGTATTTT
>many|TRBJ2-7|TRBV11-1|-
CASSPSTGSYEQYF
TGTGCCAGCAGCCCTTCTACAGGGAGCTACGAGCAGTACTTC
>-|TRBJ2-1|TRBV3-1|-
CASSQASQGSYNEQFF
TGTGCCAGCAGCCAAGCGAGTCAGGGGTCCTACAATGAGCAGTTCTTC
>few|TRBJ1-6|TRBV12-3/TRBV12-4|-
CASSLMGNNSPLHF
TGTGCCAGCAGTTTAATGGGGAATAATTCACCCCTCCACTTT
>few|TRBJ2-2|TRBV7-2|TRBD1
CASSRDRDTGELFF
TGTGCCAGCAGCAGGGACAGAGACACCGGGGAGCTGTTTTTT
>many|TRBJ1-5|TRBV5-1|-
CASSLVRNSNQPQHF
TGCGCCAGCAGCTTGGTGAGAAATAGCAATCAGCCCCAGCATTTT
>many|TRBJ2-2|TRBV5-5|-
CASSSPRRGDTGELFF
TGTGCCAGCAGCAGCCCCAGGCGGGGTGACACCGGGGAGCTGTTTTTT
>-|TRBJ2-1|TRBV5-6|-
CASSSPRRSYNEQFF
TGTGCCAGCAGCTCACCCAGGAGGTCCTACAATGAGCAGTTCTTC
>-|TRBJ2-2|TRBV10-3|TRBD1
CAISLQGPSTGELFF
TGTGCCATCAGCCTACAGGGGCCGAGCACCGGGGAGCTGTTTTTT
>-|TRBJ1-2|TRBV19|-
CASHRDRPHGYTF
TGTGCCAGCCATAGAGACAGGCCTCATGGCTACACCTTC
>few|TRBJ2-3|TRBV29-1|-
CSVERQLADTQYF
TGCAGCGTTGAACGACAGCTGGCAGATACGCAGTATTTT
>-|TRBJ2-7|TRBV15|TRBD2
CATSMGLAGGYEQYF
TGTGCCACCAGCATGGGACTAGCGGGAGGGTACGAGCAGTACTTC
>-|TRBJ2-1|TRBV5-1|TRBD2
CASSARLAGQSEQFF
TGCGCCAGCAGCGCTAGACTAGCGGGGCAGAGTGAGCAGTTCTTC
>-|TRBJ2-7|TRBV18|TRBD1
CATGQGVTYEQYF
TGTGCCACGGGACAGGGTGTGACCTACGAGCAGTACTTC
>-|TRBJ2-3|TRBV7-8|TRBD2
CASRLKRGDTDTQYF
TGTGCCAGCAGGTTAAAGCGGGGAGATACAGATACGCAGTATTTT
>-|TRBJ2-6|TRBV7-2|-
CASSSIGTARSGANVLTF
TGTGCCAGCAGCTCCATCGGGACTGCCCGCTCTGGGGCCAACGTCCTGACTTTC
>many|TRBJ1-2|TRBV29-1|-
CSVGGGEGYGYTF
TGCAGCGTTGGGGGGGGCGAAGGCTATGGCTACACCTTC
>few|TRBJ2-5|TRBV7-3|-
CASSQRYQETQYF
TGTGCCAGCAGCCAAAGATATCAAGAGACCCAGTACTTC
>-|TRBJ2-7|TRBV2|-
CASRGDNPHEQYF
TGTGCCAGCAGGGGGGACAACCCCCACGAGCAGTACTTC
>few|TRBJ1-4|TRBV7-2|TRBD1
CASSKDRVAEKLFF
TGTGCCAGCAGCAAAGACAGGGTGGCGGAAAAACTGTTTTTT
>few|TRBJ1-6|TRBV4-3|-
CASSQERQNSPLHF
TGCGCCAGCAGCCAAGAGCGCCAGAATTCACCCCTCCACTTT
>few|TRBJ1-5|TRBV30|-
CAWSSRVDQPQHF
TGTGCCTGGAGTAGCAGGGTAGATCAGCCCCAGCATTTT
>-|TRBJ2-7|TRBV20-1|-
CSARDRAGRHLDEQYF
TGCAGTGCTAGAGATCGGGCAGGGAGGCATCTCGACGAGCAGTACTTC
>many|TRBJ2-4|TRBV28|-
CASSPLTAVGYIQYF
TGTGCCAGCAGTCCATTGACAGCGGTTGGATACATTCAGTACTTC
>few|TRBJ2-3|TRBV7-2|-
CASSSSNADTQYF
TGTGCCAGCAGCTCTAGCAACGCAGATACGCAGTATTTT
>-|TRBJ2-1|TRBV9|-
CASSPHRGNLLLYNEQFF
TGTGCCAGCAGCCCACACCGGGGTAACCTCTTATTATACAATGAGCAGTTCTTC
>many|TRBJ2-1|TRBV6-2/TRBV6-3|-
CASSELAPPEQFF
TGTGCCAGCTCGGAGCTAGCGCCTCCGGAGCAGTTCTTC
>few|TRBJ2-7|TRBV20-1|-
CSAWDITYEQYF
TGCAGTGCGTGGGACATTACCTACGAGCAGTACTTC
>-|TRBJ1-4|TRBV4-1|-
CASSHQGITNNEKLFF
TGCGCCAGCAGCCATCAGGGGATTACTAATAATGAAAAACTGTTTTTT
>many|TRBJ2-3|TRBV7-3|-
CASSLRDGTDTQYF
TGTGCCAGCAGCTTAAGGGACGGGACAGATACGCAGTATTTT
>few|TRBJ2-1|TRBV11-3|-
CASSAGDEQFF
TGTGCCAGCAGCGCCGGGGATGAGCAGTTCTTC
>-|TRBJ1-5|TRBV4-3|-
CASSQAGDQPQHF
TGCGCCAGCAGCCAAGCGGGGGACCAGCCCCAGCATTTT
>-|TRBJ2-2|TRBV7-3|TRBD2
CASSSPGGGELFF
TGTGCCAGCAGCTCCCCGGGGGGCGGGGAGCTGTTTTTT
>many|TRBJ2-3|TRBV7-9|-
CASSLEWDTQYF
TGTGCCAGCAGCTTAGAATGGGATACGCAGTATTTT
>many|TRBJ1-3|TRBV6-5|-
CASSTVNPSGNTIYF
TGTGCCAGCAGTACAGTAAACCCTTCGGGAAACACCATATATTTT
>few|TRBJ2-1|TRBV5-1|-
CASSLEGQPYNEQFF
TGCGCCAGCAGCTTGGAAGGACAGCCTTACAATGAGCAGTTCTTC
>many|TRBJ2-7|TRBV20-1|TRBD2
CSARSGTSDNEQYF
TGCAGTGCTAGAAGCGGGACTAGCGACAACGAGCAGTACTTC
>many|TRBJ1-3|TRBV28|-
CASSLGLSGNTIYF
TGTGCCAGCAGTTTGGGGCTCTCTGGAAACACCATATATTTT
>many|TRBJ2-1|TRBV4-3|TRBD1
CASSQDDRGRNEQFF
TGCGCCAGCAGCCAAGATGACAGGGGGCGCAATGAGCAGTTCTTC
>-|TRBJ2-7|TRBV5-1|TRBD1
CASNWDSPSFNSPYEQYF
TGCGCCAGCAACTGGGACAGTCCCAGTTTTAATAGCCCCTACGAGCAGTACTTC
>-|TRBJ2-2|TRBV20-1|-
CSASSGTSTGELFF
TGCAGTGCTAGTTCGGGGACTTCCACCGGGGAGCTGTTTTTT
>few|TRBJ2-7|TRBV7-8|TRBD2
CASSLAGSGQVEQYF
TGTGCCAGCAGCTTAGCGGGTAGCGGGCAGGTGGAGCAGTACTTC
>-|TRBJ2-1|TRBV3-1|TRBD2
CASSTLPGTSVGNEQFF
TGTGCCAGCAGCACCCTCCCCGGGACTAGCGTTGGCAATGAGCAGTTCTTC
>-|TRBJ2-2|TRBV4-2|TRBD2
CASSPSGRGNGELFF
TGTGCCAGCAGCCCAAGCGGGAGGGGCAACGGGGAGCTGTTTTTT
>-|TRBJ2-1|TRBV5-5|TRBD2
CASSLARLAGGNEQFF
TGTGCCAGCAGCTTGGCCAGACTAGCGGGAGGCAATGAGCAGTTCTTC